One and the same sample provided the 17 T cell receptor beta chains below, sequenced in a study of cytotoxic CD8 clonotypes in ibrutinib-treated CLL. Clones were sequenced by immunoSEQ multiplex PCR, and TCRdb holds only the in-frame ones, with some missing. Among more than 200,000 clones listed, about four fifths were seen once. The source material was PBMCs, sampled after 12 months of ibrutinib treatment. These receptor sequences come from a human donor with chronic lymphocytic leukemia.

There are a few counts of this clone. The chain carries TRBV4-1 and TRBJ1-2; D is unresolved. With 2 bases removed from V and 8 bases from J, the gap between germline ends came to 15 bases. The CDR3 contains 14 residues. Germline CDR1 MGHRA, CDR2 YSYEKL. CDR3 sequence: CASSQIGGRRGYTF. The CDR3, as DNA: TGCGCCAGCAGCCAAATCGGAGGGAGACGGGGCTACACCTTC.

This chain joins TRBV10-2 and TRBJ1-2; possibly TRBD1 for D (6 bases). CDR3 length: 14 residues. The germline V and J ends were trimmed by 11 bases and 4 bases, with 20 bases remaining between them. The germline gives CDR1 WSHSY, CDR2 SAAADI. CDR3 nucleotides: TGCGCCTCCCAAGGGGGACCCCGAGGCTATGGCTACACCTTC. It is translated as CASQGGPRGYGYTF.

The chain has TRBV27 and TRBJ2-7; 11 bases are shared with TRBD1. Germline V gene sequence: CDR1 MNHEY, CDR2 SMNVEV (reference sequence). CDR3 size: 12 residues. V was clipped by 8 bases and J by 4 bases; unmatched bases: 1. This chain's CDR3 is CASGDRGYEQYF. The CDR3 DNA reads TGTGCCAGCGGGGACAGGGGGTACGAGCAGTACTTC.

The V and J genes are TRBV19 and TRBJ1-5, with D unclear. CDR1 is LNHDA and CDR2 is SQIVND in the germline V gene (reference sequence). The V end lost 7 bases, the J end lost 0 bases, and 7 bases lay between the germline ends. CDR3 length equals 13 residues. CDR3 nucleotides: TGTGCCAGTATTTCGAATAGCAATCAGCCCCAGCATTTT. It codes for CASISNSNQPQHF.

This clone was found once. This rearrangement joins TRBV7-2 to TRBJ2-7, with unresolved D. Germline V CDR1 and CDR2: SGHTA, FQGNSA. V gave up 2 bases and J gave up 7 bases, with 9 bases separating them. The CDR3 runs to 12 residues. The CDR3 loop is CASSLIPREQYF. The CDR3 nucleotides are TGTGCCAGCAGCTTAATTCCCCGGGAGCAGTACTTC.

The chain is built from TRBV5-1 and TRBJ2-2; no clear D. The CDR3 sequence is 13 residues long. The V gene lost 4 bases and the J gene lost 6 bases, with 10 bases spanning the gap. Germline lookup yields CDR1 SGHRS and CDR2 YFSETQ. The CDR3: CASSPDMPGELFF. The CDR3 DNA reads as TGCGCCAGCAGCCCAGACATGCCCGGGGAGCTGTTTTTT. The full variable domain, with the rest looked up from reference TRBV5-1 and TRBJ2-2, is KAGVTQTPRYLIKTRGQQVTLSCSPISGHRSVSWYQQTPGQGLQFLFEYFSETQRNKGNFPGRFSGRQFSNSRSEMNVSTLELGDSALYLCASSPDMPGELFFGEGSRLTVL.

The chain couples TRBV18 to TRBJ2-1, with 9 bases lining up with TRBD1. Germline CDR1 KGHSH, CDR2 LQKENI. The CDR3 is made up of 15 amino acids. The trim removed 3 bases at V and 6 bases at J, leaving 6 bases unmatched. The CDR3, as DNA: TGTGCCAGCTCACCCGGGACAGGGCAGCCCAATGAGCAGTTCTTC. Translating it yields CASSPGTGQPNEQFF.

This rearrangement joins TRBV7-2 to TRBJ2-2; no clear D. V dropped 5 bases and J dropped 3 bases, with 7 bases sitting between them. This CDR3 contains 13 residues. Germline V gene lookup returns CDR1 SGHTA and CDR2 FQGNSA. As DNA, the CDR3 is TGTGCCAGCAGCGTAAGATACACCGGGGAGCTGTTTTTT. It translates to CASSVRYTGELFF. Using reference TRBV7-2 and TRBJ2-2 for the parts outside the CDR3, the full variable domain is GAGVSQSPSNKVTEKGKDVELRCDPISGHTALYWYRQSLGQGLEFLIYFQGNSAPDKSGLPSDRFSAERTGGSVSTLTIQRTQQEDSAVYLCASSVRYTGELFFGEGSRLTVL.

As DNA, the CDR3 is TGTGCCAGCAGCCAAGCTGACTCCGGAGAGACCCAGTACTTC. This encodes CASSQADSGETQYF. This chain joins TRBV4-2 and TRBJ2-5; D not certain. The length of the CDR3 is 14 residues. V lost 1 base and J lost 4, with 10 bases in between. Germline lookup yields CDR1 LGHNA and CDR2 YNFKEQ.

V gene TRBV4-1 combines with J gene TRBJ1-4; 9 bases are a match to TRBD1. This CDR3 is built from 16 residues. Trimming removed 0 bases from V and 10 bases from J; junction bases left unmatched: 9. Germline CDR1 and CDR2: MGHRA and YSYEKL. The CDR3 here is CASSQDLGTGNLKLFF. The CDR3 DNA sequence: TGCGCCAGCAGCCAAGATCTAGGGACAGGGAACCTAAAACTGTTTTTT.

V is TRBV12-5 and J is TRBJ2-7; 7 bases agree with TRBD1. Germline trimming cut 7 bases from V and 6 bases from J; bases unmatched to any gene: 12. This CDR3 contains 14 residues. Germline lookup yields CDR1 LGHNT and CDR2 FRNRAP. The CDR3 DNA reads as TGTGCTAGTGACTCCCAGGGGGAGTTAGGCGAGCAGTACTTC. This encodes CASDSQGELGEQYF.

The chain recombines TRBV4-1 with TRBJ1-2; 7 bases are shared with TRBD1. V lost 6 bases and J lost 5; bases outside the gene matches: 12. The length of the CDR3 is 15 residues. CDR1 and CDR2 from the germline V gene are MGHRA and YSYEKL. The CDR3 bases are TGCGCCAGCAGACACGAGCGATCGACAGGGTATGGCTACACCTTC. Protein sequence: CASRHERSTGYGYTF.

This rearrangement joins TRBV4-1 to TRBJ1-5, with 7 bases aligning to TRBD1. Per the germline V gene, CDR1 is MGHRA and CDR2 is YSYEKL. CDR3 length: 15 amino acids. V dropped 3 bases and J dropped 3; count of bases not matched to a gene: 5. The CDR3: CASSQSGTVNQPQHF. CDR3 nucleotide sequence: TGCGCCAGCAGCCAGTCCGGGACAGTCAATCAGCCCCAGCATTTT.

This rearrangement joins TRBV6-5 to TRBJ2-6, with 8 bases that match TRBD1. The CDR3 sequence is 15 residues long. CDR1 and CDR2 (germline): MNHEY, SVGAGI. The V segment lost 6 bases and the J segment 2 bases; nucleotides outside the gene matches: 3. This CDR3 is CASRAGGAGANVLTF. The CDR3 DNA follows: TGTGCCAGCAGGGCAGGGGGCGCTGGGGCCAACGTCCTGACTTTC.

The V call is TRBV2, the J call TRBJ2-3; possibly TRBD2 for D (6 bases). This CDR3 spans 14 amino acids. V was pared by 6 bases and J by 1 base, with 11 bases between. Germline V gene sequence: CDR1 SNHLY, CDR2 FYNNEI. CDR3 loop: CASRAGSGTDTQYF. CDR3 DNA: TGTGCCAGCAGGGCGGGGTCGGGCACAGATACGCAGTATTTT. Using reference TRBV2 and TRBJ2-3 for the parts outside the CDR3, the full variable domain is EPEVTQTPSHQVTQMGQEVILRCVPISNHLYFYWYRQILGQKVEFLVSFYNNEISEKSEIFDDQFSVERPDGSNFTLKIRSTKLEDSAMYFCASRAGSGTDTQYFGPGTRLTVL.

V gene TRBV5-5 combines with J gene TRBJ1-1; D call uncertain. V lost 4 bases to trimming and J lost 2 bases, with 9 bases between them. Germline CDR1 is SGHKS and CDR2 is YYEKEE (reference sequence). CDR3 length equals 13 residues. For the CDR3, the DNA is TGTGCCAGCAGCACTCCTTTCAACACTGAAGCTTTCTTT. Protein product: CASSTPFNTEAFF.

The chain is built from TRBV10-3 and TRBJ2-6; D is unclear. The CDR3 consists of 15 residues. Trimming left V 7 bases short and J 4 bases short, with 14 bases between. Germline V gives CDR1 ENHRY, CDR2 SYGVKD. The CDR3 sequence: CAIMARAGGANVLTF. The CDR3 DNA sequence: TGTGCCATCATGGCCCGTGCTGGAGGGGCCAACGTCCTGACTTTC.